This TCR beta chain was obtained from a study of blood T cell repertoires in COVID-19 (dated by TCRdb to between 2020 and 2021). Describing the broader study: Collaborator samples came from the United States, Italy and Spain and covered acute and convalescent phases of COVID-19. The material from the prospective study consisted of cDNA or gDNA derived from T cells, B-cell-depleted T cells, or PBMCs. The dataset comprised deeply sampled blood TCRbeta repertoires from subjects exposed to, actively infected with, or recovered from COVID-19. The repertoires were released in a freely available public database meant as a resource for research on the immune response to SARS-CoV-2. The samples were drawn from two sources: the first 160 participants of the ongoing ImmuneRACE study, and 1,000 to 1,500 subjects contributed by 6 global collaborators. Nearly every sample came with metadata listing a de-identified subject ID, COVID-19 status, age in years and sex. Where HLA class I and class II types were available, the types were taken from metadata supplied by the sample provider, not from assay-based typing. Results and caveats for the whole study, not just this receptor: How much clinical and demographic metadata was included differed by source and by participant, and the metadata was provided uncurated.

Participants in the prospective study were enrolled through a virtual design, were aged roughly 18 to 100 years, and lived in approximately 25 United States geographic areas. To assign participants to cohorts, the prospective study relied on clinical history that participants themselves reported in a screening survey and a study questionnaire. Exposed participants had been in contact, within 2 weeks of entering the study, with a person who had a PCR-confirmed or clinician-diagnosed case of COVID-19. Mobile phlebotomists in the prospective study collected whole blood, serum and a nasopharyngeal or oropharyngeal swab from every participant. Additional blood draws and questionnaires over an approximately 2-month period could optionally be provided by prospective study participants. Before DNA extraction, blood samples from the prospective study were shipped at room temperature or frozen. TCRbeta CDR3 regions were amplified from genomic DNA by means of the immunoSEQ Assay, a bias-controlled multiplex PCR. The original methods were these. Nucleated cell counts per sample were estimated from amplification of reference gene primers within the assay. To quantify the absolute abundance of each unique TCRbeta CDR3 rearrangement, sequence reads were collapsed and filtered. For each sample, productive Simpson clonality was calculated as the square root of Simpson's diversity index across productive rearrangements. The immuneACCESS repertoire file appears here via TCRdb, limited to in-frame rearrangements. These files lack a portion of the clones; in checked studies, under half of the deficit traces to unresolved V genes, and the cause of the others is not known. V, J and clone size are taken as reported in that table, and D and trimming were inferred from the DNA itself. The sample has some 150,000 clones on record, 84% of them singletons. The ten top clones hold about 1.5% of the sample.

A remark on this clone: Its cognate antigen has yet to be identified. The record has no base qualities; no much larger clone is one base away.

Sequences MNHEY (CDR1) and SVGEGT (CDR2) are obtained from the germline V gene. From the cysteine up to the phenylalanine, the CDR3 has a length of 12 residues. Only the CDR3 region is kept as DNA, spanning 36 bases read in frame from base 1. Trimming takes 4 bases from V and 7 bases from J, and the germline ends sit 8 bases apart. This chain joins TRBV6-2 or TRBV6-3 to TRBJ1-5; TRBD1 might be the D gene, on 5 matching bases. The material sequenced was PBMCs or T cells enriched from blood (not recorded which). The receptor was isolated from a young woman who had been exposed to COVID-19. The CDR3 reads as follows: CASSSGGQPQHF. The sequence in DNA is TGTGCCAGCAGTTCCGGGGGGCAGCCCCAGCATTTT.